The 26 T cell receptor beta chains below all came from one sample that was sequenced in a study of CD8+CD57+ T cells in acquired aplastic anemia. Genomic DNA templated the TCR beta VDJ and CDR3 profiling. TCRdb reanalysed the reads using MiXCR and keeps one entry per CDR3 protein. The table includes 80,000 or so distinct CDR3 sequences, roughly half detected once. The sequencing input was sorted CD4+, CD8+, or CD8+CD57+ T cells (not recorded which) from PBMCs. These receptors were obtained from a human donor in good health, serving as a control.

This clonotype was recorded many times. This chain joins TRBV7-2 and TRBJ2-7, with 9 bases matching TRBD2. J gave up 3 bases and V 5 bases, and 14 bases lay outside the gene matches. Germline CDR1 and CDR2: SGHTA and FQGNSA. The CDR3 spans 17 residues. CDR3: CASSGPREGGMNYEQYF. The CDR3 region has the DNA TGTGCCAGCAGCGGGCCGCGGGAGGGGGGTATGAACTACGAGCAGTACTTC. The full variable domain, rest sourced from reference TRBV7-2 and TRBJ2-7, is GAGVSQSPSNKVTEKGKDVELRCDPISGHTALYWYRQSLGQGLEFLIYFQGNSAPDKSGLPSDRFSAERTGGSVSTLTIQRTQQEDSAVYLCASSGPREGGMNYEQYFGPGTRLTVT.

This chain joins TRBV11-2 and TRBJ2-7; no reliable D call. The ends were cut back, 2 bases at V and 6 bases at J, with 11 bases in the middle. CDR1 is SGHAT and CDR2 is FQNNGV in the germline V gene. The CDR3 consists of 13 residues. The chain's CDR3 is CASSLYALSEQYF. The CDR3 nucleotides read TGTGCCAGCAGCTTATATGCCCTGTCCGAGCAGTACTTC.

The CDR3 region is CASSLRDRGDEQYF. The DNA for the CDR3 is TGCGCCAGCAGCTTGCGGGACAGGGGGGACGAGCAGTACTTC. The chain couples TRBV5-1 to TRBJ2-7; 11 nucleotides align to TRBD1. The ends lost 1 base at V and 5 bases at J; junction bases unmatched: 2. Germline V lookup: CDR1 SGHRS, CDR2 YFSETQ. The length of the CDR3 is 14 residues.

The chain combines TRBV24-1 with TRBJ2-3; TRBD2 might be the D (5 bases). Trimming took off 3 bases at V and 5 bases at J, with 14 bases between the two ends. This CDR3 has 15 amino acids. The germline V gene has CDR1 KGHDR and CDR2 SFDVKD. The CDR3 region has the DNA TGTGCCACCAGTGATGCCGGGGTACTCGGAGATACGCAGTATTTT. It encodes CATSDAGVLGDTQYF.

This clonotype was recorded only once. The V call is TRBV6-4, the J call TRBJ2-7; the D is unclear. This CDR3 is built from 16 residues. Germline-derived CDR1 and CDR2 are MRHNA and SNTAGT. The germline V and J ends were trimmed by 7 bases and 2 bases, with 21 bases remaining between them. Here the CDR3 reads CASTDEHIQGTYEQYF. The CDR3, as DNA: TGTGCCAGCACCGACGAGCACATCCAAGGTACCTACGAGCAGTACTTC.

The rearrangement joins TRBV29-1 to TRBJ2-7; the match to TRBD2 covers 14 bases. Germline V gives CDR1 SQVTM, CDR2 ANQGSEA. CDR3 length equals 14 residues. With 5 bases clipped from V and 5 bases from J, the junction kept 5 bases outside the gene matches. The CDR3 coding sequence is TGCAGCGTTATGACTAGCGGGAGGGCTCACGAGCAGTACTTC. As protein: CSVMTSGRAHEQYF.

V gene TRBV5-1 combines with J gene TRBJ1-6, with D unclear. V lost 7 bases, J lost 4 bases, and 9 bases lay in between. The CDR3 extends over 13 amino acids. In germline, CDR1 is SGHRS, CDR2 YFSETQ. CDR3 sequence reads: CASGSQYNSPLHF. In DNA, the CDR3 is TGCGCCAGCGGGAGTCAGTATAATTCACCCCTCCACTTT.

For this clonotype: A much larger clone differs by one base, so this may be a read error. The rearrangement joins TRBV11-1 to TRBJ2-5; 9 positions match TRBD1. From germline, CDR1 is SGHAT and CDR2 FQDESV (reference sequence). V lost 5 bases, J lost 5 bases, and 9 bases stayed unmatched. This CDR3 has 15 residues. The CDR3 coding sequence is TGTGCCAGCAGCATATTTACAGGGGGCCACGAGACCCAGTACTTC. Amino acids: CASSIFTGGHETQYF.

The chain links TRBV27 to TRBJ1-6; D is unresolved. The V and J ends lost 3 bases and 9 bases respectively, with 15 bases between them. The CDR3 sequence is 15 residues long. Germline values: CDR1 MNHEY, CDR2 SMNVEV (reference sequence). The CDR3 spells CASSFSVGVISPLHF. Written as DNA, the CDR3 is TGTGCCAGCAGTTTTAGCGTGGGCGTAATTTCACCCCTCCACTTT.

The chain links TRBV27 to TRBJ2-1; weak D call: TRBD1 (6 bases). This CDR3 region has 14 residues. Germline-derived CDR1 and CDR2 are MNHEY and SMNVEV (reference sequence). V was trimmed by 6 bases and J by 2 bases, leaving 11 bases between them. For the CDR3, the DNA is TGTGCCAGCAGCCTCAGGGGCACCTACAATGAGCAGTTCTTC. This codes for CASSLRGTYNEQFF.

The chain combines TRBV7-6 with TRBJ1-6; no clear D gene. V lost 2 bases and J 9 bases, leaving 11 bases between the germline ends. Germline CDR1 reads SGHVS; CDR2 reads FNYEAQ. CDR3 length: 14 residues. The CDR3 sequence: CASSLLGRASPLHF. For the CDR3, the DNA is TGTGCCAGCAGCTTACTGGGGAGGGCTTCACCCCTCCACTTT.

This chain uses TRBV28 with TRBJ2-7; unclear D gene. The germline gives CDR1 MDHEN, CDR2 SYDVKM. The CDR3 loop spans 14 amino acids. Trimming shortened V by 5 bases and J by 3 bases, and 14 bases separated the two germline ends. The CDR3 loop reads CASSVDGTDYEQYF. In nucleotides, the CDR3 is TGTGCCAGCAGTGTTGACGGAACTGACTACGAGCAGTACTTC.

The chain uses TRBV20-1 and TRBJ2-1, with TRBD2 matching 9 bases. Losses at the gene ends were 5 bases for V and 3 bases for J; bases not matched to a gene: 5. The CDR3 is made up of 14 amino acids. Germline-derived CDR1 and CDR2 are DFQATT and SNEGSKA (reference sequence). The CDR3 reads CSASGTSSYNEQFF. CDR3 sequence (DNA): TGCAGTGCTTCCGGGACTAGCAGCTACAATGAGCAGTTCTTC.

The V gene is TRBV7-9, the J gene TRBJ2-5; 9 bases line up with TRBD1. The germline V gene encodes CDR1 SEHNR and CDR2 FQNEAQ (reference sequence). The J segment lost 1 base and the V segment lost 3 bases, leaving 6 bases of the junction unmatched. This CDR3 is built from 16 residues. The CDR3: CASSLVGQGLQETQYF. The DNA of the CDR3 is TGTGCCAGCAGCTTGGTCGGACAGGGGCTCCAAGAGACCCAGTACTTC.

This clonotype was detected ten times or more. The rearrangement joins TRBV12-3 or TRBV12-4 to TRBJ1-2; D gene uncertain. This CDR3 is built from 12 residues. Trimming cost V 8 bases and J 6 bases, with 13 bases left between them. CDR3 residues: CASSGREDGYTF. As DNA, the CDR3 is TGTGCCAGCTCCGGTAGGGAAGATGGCTACACCTTC.

This clonotype was recorded many times. The chain's CDR3 is CASSALAGDGPDTQYF. DNA of the CDR3: TGTGCCAGCAGTGCCCTAGCGGGAGATGGGCCAGATACGCAGTATTTT. The J gene is TRBJ2-3, the V gene TRBV25-1, with 10 bases lining up with TRBD2. The V segment lost 4 bases and the J segment 4 bases; nucleotides outside the gene matches: 8. The CDR3 covers 16 residues. The germline V gene encodes CDR1 MGHDK and CDR2 SYGVNS.

This clonotype has ten or more counts. The V and J genes are TRBV2 and TRBJ2-1; TRBD2 aligns across 12 bases. There are 15 residues in the CDR3. Germline CDR1 is SNHLY and CDR2 is FYNNEI. V lost 6 bases and J lost 7; bases outside the gene matches: 7. The CDR3 coding sequence is TGTGCCAGCAGACCGACTAGCGGGGGTGGGAATGAGCAGTTCTTC. Translating it yields CASRPTSGGGNEQFF.

The chain couples TRBV2 to TRBJ1-5; the D gene is possibly TRBD1 (6 bases). The germline CDR1 and CDR2 sequences are SNHLY and FYNNEI. The CDR3 is 15 amino acids. V lost 6 bases, J lost 6 bases, and 18 bases lay in between. The CDR3 DNA is TGTGCCAGCAGAGGAGACAGGTCGTGGAGTCAGCCCCAGCATTTT. Translating gives CASRGDRSWSQPQHF.

This clonotype showed up many times. J is TRBJ2-1 and V is TRBV7-8; D not certain. V was cut by 5 bases and J by 6 bases, with 11 bases left in between. Per the germline V gene, CDR1 is SGHVS and CDR2 is FQNEAQ. The CDR3 totals 13 residues. CDR3 sequence: CASSIGNGNEQFF. The CDR3 DNA follows: TGTGCCAGCAGCATAGGCAACGGCAATGAGCAGTTCTTC.

The CDR3 DNA reads as TGCAGTGCTAGAGATCCGGCGGGAGACTACGAGCAGTACGTC. Its protein product is CSARDPAGDYEQYV. The chain joins TRBV20-1 to TRBJ2-7, with 7 bases fitting TRBD2. This CDR3 spans 14 amino acids. The V gene end was trimmed by 0 bases and the J gene end by 3 bases; junction bases not matched to a gene: 5. Per the germline V gene, CDR1 is DFQATT and CDR2 is SNEGSKA (reference sequence).

V is TRBV24-1 and J is TRBJ1-5; 8 nucleotides match TRBD1. The V and J ends lost 2 bases and 6 bases, in that order; junction bases with no gene match: 5. Germline V gives CDR1 KGHDR, CDR2 SFDVKD. The CDR3 consists of 15 residues. The CDR3 nucleotides read TGTGCCACCAGTGATTCTGGACAGGGAAGTCAGCCCCAGCATTTT. Translating it yields CATSDSGQGSQPQHF.

This chain uses TRBV4-1 with TRBJ2-7, with a tentative D call TRBD1 (6 bases). V shed 1 base and J shed 4 bases, with 14 bases lying between them. Germline values: CDR1 MGHRA, CDR2 YSYEKL. The CDR3 spans 15 residues. The CDR3 DNA follows: TGCGCCAGCAGCCAAGTGACAGGAGGTCTGTACGAGCAGTACTTC. Protein sequence: CASSQVTGGLYEQYF.

In DNA form, the CDR3 reads TGTGCCATCAGTGGGACTAGCGGGGTGTCGGTAGAGACCCAGTACTTC. Its protein product is CAISGTSGVSVETQYF. The chain combines TRBV10-3 with TRBJ2-5; TRBD2 matches at 12 bases. Germline V gene data show CDR1 as ENHRY and CDR2 as SYGVKD. V lost 4 bases and J lost 4; bases outside the gene matches: 7. CDR3 size: 16 residues.

This clonotype was detected many times. This chain links TRBV20-1 with TRBJ2-5, with 10 bases identical to TRBD2. V shed 3 bases and J 4 bases; nucleotides not matched to a gene: 17. This CDR3 has 18 amino acids. Germline loops: CDR1 DFQATT, CDR2 SNEGSKA (reference sequence). CDR3 in amino acids: CSASPLTQSGGGIETQYF. The CDR3, as DNA: TGCAGTGCTAGCCCCCTAACACAGAGCGGGGGGGGAATAGAGACCCAGTACTTC.

The chain employs TRBV14 and TRBJ2-4, with 11 nucleotides matching TRBD2. From germline, CDR1 is SGHDN and CDR2 FVKESK. V shed 1 base, J shed 2 bases, and the junction held 1 base outside the gene matches. CDR3 length equals 16 residues. CDR3 loop: CASSQASGGSKNIQYF. The CDR3 coding sequence is TGTGCCAGCAGCCAAGCTAGCGGGGGGTCCAAAAACATTCAGTACTTC. Looking up the rest from reference TRBV14 and TRBJ2-4 gives the full variable domain: EAGVTQFPSHSVIEKGQTVTLRCDPISGHDNLYWYRRVMGKEIKFLLHFVKESKQDESGMPNNRFLAERTGGTYSTLKVQPAELEDSGVYFCASSQASGGSKNIQYFGAGTRLSVL.

This clonotype has more than one count but fewer than ten. The chain carries TRBV20-1 and TRBJ2-7; 9 bases fit TRBD1. After removal of 6 bases from V and 7 bases from J, the junction contained 13 bases not matched to a gene. This CDR3 has 14 residues. CDR1 is DFQATT and CDR2 is SNEGSKA in the germline V gene (reference sequence). CDR3 in DNA: TGCAGTGCCTCACCCGGGACAGGGCTGTGGGAGCAGTACTTC. Translating it yields CSASPGTGLWEQYF.